The clone carrying this TCR beta chain was picked up many times. Its antigen is unidentified. This sample is part of a study of neurological immune-mediated disorders. About the research overall: Multiple sclerosis patients numbered around 34, of whom approximately 31 were relapsing-remitting and 3 secondary progressive.

By 5'RACE with 10-nucleotide random UMIs, the cDNA was made. Via MiXCR, TCRdb re-called the 5' RACE reads, giving one row per CDR3 protein. The sample lists approximately 86,000 distinct CDR3 sequences; 2.5% to 3% were seen once. Findings and limits, study-wide: None of the CDR3 amino acid sequences in expanded clones turned up in more than one subject, which points to private repertoires in all groups.

Sequences were obtained from PBMCs. The TCR comes from a woman aged 30 to 39 with multiple sclerosis.

CDR3 region: CASSTGTVNIQYF. The CDR3 DNA is TGTGCCAGCAGCACGGGGACAGTAAACATTCAGTACTTC. The V call is TRBV7-2, the J call TRBJ2-4, with 7 bases fitting TRBD1. Germline trimming cut 5 bases from V and 6 bases from J; bases unmatched to any gene: 4. This CDR3 has 13 amino acids. Looked up from germline, CDR1 is SGHTA and CDR2 is FQGNSA.